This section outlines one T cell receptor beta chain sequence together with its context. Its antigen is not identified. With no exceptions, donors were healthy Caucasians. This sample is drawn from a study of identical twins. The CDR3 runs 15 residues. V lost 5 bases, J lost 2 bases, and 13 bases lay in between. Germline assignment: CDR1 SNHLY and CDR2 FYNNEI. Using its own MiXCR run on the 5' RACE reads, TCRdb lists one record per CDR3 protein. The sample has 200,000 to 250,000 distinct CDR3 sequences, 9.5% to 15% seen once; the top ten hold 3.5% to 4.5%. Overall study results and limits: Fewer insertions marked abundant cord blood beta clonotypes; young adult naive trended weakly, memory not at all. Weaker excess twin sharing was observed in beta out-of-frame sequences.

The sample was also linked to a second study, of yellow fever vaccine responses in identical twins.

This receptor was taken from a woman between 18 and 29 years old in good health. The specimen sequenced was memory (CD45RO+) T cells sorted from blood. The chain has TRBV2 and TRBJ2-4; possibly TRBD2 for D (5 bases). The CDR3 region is CASSTSDGTKNIQYF. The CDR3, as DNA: TGTGCCAGCAGTACCTCAGACGGGACCAAAAACATTCAGTACTTC. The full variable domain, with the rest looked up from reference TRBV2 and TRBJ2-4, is EPEVTQTPSHQVTQMGQEVILRCVPISNHLYFYWYRQILGQKVEFLVSFYNNEISEKSEIFDDQFSVERPDGSNFTLKIRSTKLEDSAMYFCASSTSDGTKNIQYFGAGTRLSVL.